The next 6 T cell receptor beta chains were all read from a single sample in a study of blood T cells in healthy people across ages. The authors ran a second PCR of roughly 7 to 11 cycles using a sample-barcoded 5' primer and a J-beta primer mix. TCRdb re-called the 5' RACE reads with MiXCR, one entry per CDR3 protein. The sample has over 1,500,000 distinct CDR3 sequences, just under 50% seen once. Specimen: blood. These TCRs come from a woman aged 40 to 50 in good health.

The rearrangement uses TRBV24-1 and TRBJ2-3; perhaps TRBD1 as D (6 bases). V lost 7 bases to trimming and J lost 6 bases, with 13 bases between them. The CDR3 is 13 residues long. Germline assignment: CDR1 KGHDR and CDR2 SFDVKD. The CDR3 region has the DNA TGTGCCACCAGGGACAGCCCAAGTGATACGCAGTATTTT. Residues: CATRDSPSDTQYF.

The rearrangement joins TRBV2 to TRBJ2-1; 11 nucleotides line up with TRBD2. CDR3 size: 15 residues. CDR1 is SNHLY and CDR2 is FYNNEI in the germline V gene. J gave up 7 bases and V 3 bases, and 5 bases lay outside the gene matches. This CDR3 is CASSDASGGPNEQFF. The CDR3 coding sequence is TGTGCCAGCAGTGACGCTAGCGGGGGGCCAAATGAGCAGTTCTTC.

The J gene is TRBJ1-1, the V gene TRBV28; D unclear. The CDR3 covers 14 residues. The V end was cut by 6 bases, the J end by 1 base, with 12 bases between. The germline gives CDR1 MDHEN, CDR2 SYDVKM. CDR3 protein: CASRPWTENTEAFF. The CDR3 bases are TGTGCCAGCAGACCGTGGACGGAGAACACTGAAGCTTTCTTT.

This clonotype was seen more than once but under ten times. V and J are TRBV27 and TRBJ2-6, with TRBD1 matching over 8 bases. The CDR3 is made up of 17 amino acids. V was clipped by 7 bases and J by 2 bases; unmatched bases: 10. Germline V lookup: CDR1 MNHEY, CDR2 SMNVEV (reference sequence). CDR3 residues: CASKDGQGEAGANVLTF. CDR3 DNA sequence: TGTGCCAGCAAAGACGGACAGGGAGAAGCTGGGGCCAACGTCCTGACTTTC. Full variable domain (outside the CDR3, taken from reference TRBV27 and TRBJ2-6): EAQVTQNPRYLITVTGKKLTVTCSQNMNHEYMSWYRQDPGLGLRQIYYSMNVEVTDKGDVPEGYKVSRKEKRNFPLILESPSPNQTSLYFCASKDGQGEAGANVLTFGAGSRLTVL.

This clonotype has a handful of counts. This chain connects TRBV20-1 to TRBJ1-2, with TRBD1 identical over 7 bases. Germline V lookup: CDR1 DFQATT, CDR2 SNEGSKA (reference sequence). V was clipped by 4 bases and J by 2 bases; unmatched bases: 7. CDR3 length: 14 residues. The CDR3 DNA follows: TGCAGTGCTATTCGGACAGGTTCGAACTATGGCTACACCTTC. This sequence encodes CSAIRTGSNYGYTF.

This clonotype was counted a few times. V gene TRBV5-1 combines with J gene TRBJ2-6, with D perhaps matching TRBD1 (5 bases). V was trimmed by 2 bases and J by 0 bases, leaving 12 bases between them. This CDR3 spans 17 amino acids. Germline values: CDR1 SGHRS, CDR2 YFSETQ. The CDR3 sequence: CASSLSGILSGANVLTF. Here the CDR3 DNA reads TGCGCCAGCAGCTTATCAGGGATCCTCTCTGGGGCCAACGTCCTGACTTTC.